Each of the 13 T cell receptor beta chains below was sequenced from the same sample in a study of control samples from healthy donors and cancer patients. TCRdb's table, derived via immunoSEQ multiplex PCR, lists solely in-frame clones and lacks some. The data hold about 170,000 clones, with just under 95% observed a single time. The sequenced material came from blood. These receptor sequences come from a woman aged 55-69 years in good health.

The chain joins TRBV5-1 to TRBJ2-6, with D possibly TRBD1 on 6 matching bases. The CDR3 has 15 residues. Trimming took off 4 bases at V and 2 bases at J, with 10 bases between the two ends. From germline, CDR1 is SGHRS and CDR2 YFSETQ. Here the CDR3 DNA reads TGCGCCAGCAGCATACAGGGAACTGGGGCCAACGTCCTGACTTTC. Protein product: CASSIQGTGANVLTF.

J is TRBJ2-7 and V is TRBV11-2; perhaps TRBD2 as D (5 bases). V gave up 0 bases and J gave up 9 bases, with 15 bases separating them. Germline CDR1 is SGHAT and CDR2 is FQNNGV. This CDR3 is built from 14 residues. CDR3 sequence reads: CASSLDHGRGVQYF. The DNA of the CDR3 is TGTGCCAGCAGCTTAGACCACGGTCGGGGAGTGCAGTACTTC.

This chain connects TRBV20-1 to TRBJ2-5, with D uncertain. Germline V gene lookup returns CDR1 DFQATT and CDR2 SNEGSKA (reference sequence). The V and J ends lost 4 bases and 5 bases respectively, with 8 bases between them. The CDR3 runs 11 residues. CDR3 nucleotides: TGCAGTGCTATGGTCACGGAGACCCAGTACTTC. Translated, it gives CSAMVTETQYF.

This sequence joins TRBV4-2 and TRBJ2-3, with TRBD2 matching 9 bases. Germline assignment: CDR1 LGHNA and CDR2 YNFKEQ. The CDR3 is 17 amino acids. Unmatched junction bases numbered 9, after V lost 2 bases and J lost 3 bases. This CDR3 is CASSQILAGANTDTQYF. In nucleotides, the CDR3 is TGTGCCAGCAGCCAAATCTTAGCGGGGGCAAATACAGATACGCAGTATTTT.

V and J are TRBV25-1 and TRBJ1-6; D is ambiguous. The germline gives CDR1 MGHDK, CDR2 SYGVNS. V was cut by 1 base and J by 5 bases, with 12 bases left in between. The CDR3 is 16 amino acids. The CDR3 loop is CASSEFDGSHNSPLHF. In DNA form, the CDR3 reads TGTGCCAGCAGTGAATTCGACGGTTCTCATAATTCACCCCTCCACTTT.

J is TRBJ2-2 and V is TRBV5-1; D gene uncertain. This CDR3 region has 16 residues. Germline V gene lookup returns CDR1 SGHRS and CDR2 YFSETQ. The V and J ends lost 4 bases and 6 bases respectively, with 19 bases between them. The DNA of the CDR3 is TGCGCCAGCAGCCCATCCGTGGGCTTTATCCCCGGGGAGCTGTTTTTT. Its protein is CASSPSVGFIPGELFF.

The CDR3 DNA follows: TGTGCCAGCAGCGAACATCGGGACAGGAGCTACACCTTC. Its translation is CASSEHRDRSYTF. V is TRBV3-1 (or the pseudogene TRBV3-2) and J is TRBJ1-2, with 8 bases lining up with TRBD1. The germline V gene has CDR1 LGHDT and CDR2 YNNKEL (reference sequence). V was pared by 5 bases and J by 9 bases, with 8 bases of the junction left unmatched. The CDR3 extends over 13 amino acids.

Worth noting for this clone: One end of the junction is discordant with germline, which a read error may explain. The chain uses TRBV5-4 and TRBJ2-3; perhaps D is TRBD1 or TRBD2 (6 bases each). There are 15 residues in the CDR3. Germline loops: CDR1 SGHNT, CDR2 YYREEE (reference sequence). CDR3 DNA sequence: TGTGCCAGCAGGTTGGGGGGCACGAGCACAGATACGCAGTATTTT. It codes for CASRLGGTSTDTQYF.

The chain employs TRBV7-2 and TRBJ2-1, with 8 bases that match TRBD2. Germline loops: CDR1 SGHTA, CDR2 FQGNSA. V trimming: 3 bases; J trimming: 3 bases; junction bases outside the gene matches: 10. This CDR3 comprises 17 residues. The CDR3 nucleotides are TGTGCCAGCAGCTTTGGGGCGGGGGGCTCGATCTACAATGAGCAGTTCTTC. Protein product: CASSFGAGGSIYNEQFF.

The chain joins TRBV9 to TRBJ1-2, with D perhaps matching TRBD1 (6 bases). Germline lookup yields CDR1 SGDLS and CDR2 YYNGEE. V was clipped by 0 bases and J by 8 bases, with 20 bases between them. The CDR3 totals 16 residues. CDR3 residues: CASSVAYRDPTSGYTF. CDR3 sequence (DNA): TGTGCCAGCAGCGTAGCTTACAGGGATCCAACCAGCGGCTACACCTTC.

On this clone: This CDR3 is also generated by other DNA sequences in the sample. The chain is built from TRBV18 and TRBJ1-1, with D unclear. V gave up 0 bases and J gave up 2 bases, with 4 bases separating them. This CDR3 region has 13 residues. CDR1 is KGHSH and CDR2 is LQKENI in the germline V gene. CDR3 in amino acids: CASSPPGNTEAFF. In DNA, the CDR3 is TGTGCCAGCTCACCACCGGGCAACACTGAAGCTTTCTTT.

The chain joins TRBV19 to TRBJ1-1; D remains ambiguous. The germline V and J ends were trimmed by 7 bases and 4 bases, with 19 bases remaining between them. The CDR3 consists of 15 residues. Per germline, CDR1 LNHDA and CDR2 SQIVND (reference sequence). The CDR3 DNA follows: TGTGCCAGTATTCCGGAGTGGCCGGCCGGCACTGAAGCTTTCTTT. It translates to CASIPEWPAGTEAFF.

J is TRBJ1-1 and V is TRBV2, with D possibly matching TRBD1 (5 bases). The CDR3 loop spans 13 amino acids. Germline V lookup: CDR1 SNHLY, CDR2 FYNNEI. Trimming took 7 bases from V and 0 from J, leaving 9 bases between them. The CDR3 DNA sequence: TGTGCCAGCACCCCCAGGGTGAACACTGAAGCTTTCTTT. Protein: CASTPRVNTEAFF.